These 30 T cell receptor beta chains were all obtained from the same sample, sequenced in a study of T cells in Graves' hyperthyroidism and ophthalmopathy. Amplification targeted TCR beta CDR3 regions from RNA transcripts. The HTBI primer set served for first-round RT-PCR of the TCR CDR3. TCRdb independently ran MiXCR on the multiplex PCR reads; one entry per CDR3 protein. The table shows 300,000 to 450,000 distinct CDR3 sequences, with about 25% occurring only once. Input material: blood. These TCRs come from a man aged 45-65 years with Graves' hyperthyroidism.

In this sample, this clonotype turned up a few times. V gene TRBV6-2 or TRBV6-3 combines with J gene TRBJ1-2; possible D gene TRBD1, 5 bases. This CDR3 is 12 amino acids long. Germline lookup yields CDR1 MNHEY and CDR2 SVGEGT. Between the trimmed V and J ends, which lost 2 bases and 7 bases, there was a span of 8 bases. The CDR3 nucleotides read TGTGCCAGCAGTTACGGGGGTTCTGGCTACACCTTC. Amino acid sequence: CASSYGGSGYTF.

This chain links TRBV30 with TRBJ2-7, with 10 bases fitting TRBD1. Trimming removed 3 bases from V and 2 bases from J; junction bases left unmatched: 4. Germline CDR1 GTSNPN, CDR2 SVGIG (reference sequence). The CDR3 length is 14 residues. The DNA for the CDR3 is TGTGCCTGGAGCCGGGGGACAGGGGCCTACGAGCAGTACTTC. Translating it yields CAWSRGTGAYEQYF.

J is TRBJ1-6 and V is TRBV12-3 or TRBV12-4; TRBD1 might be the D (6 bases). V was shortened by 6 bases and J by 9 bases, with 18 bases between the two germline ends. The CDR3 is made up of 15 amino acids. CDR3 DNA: TGTGCCAGCAGCACCAGTGGGGGGGCAATTTCACCCCTCCACTTT. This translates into CASSTSGGAISPLHF.

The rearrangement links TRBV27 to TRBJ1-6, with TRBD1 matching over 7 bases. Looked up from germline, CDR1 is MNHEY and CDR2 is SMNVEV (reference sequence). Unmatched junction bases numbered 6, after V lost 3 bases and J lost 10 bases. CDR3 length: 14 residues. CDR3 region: CASSLTGQESPLHF. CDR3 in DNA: TGTGCCAGCAGTTTGACAGGGCAGGAATCACCCCTCCACTTT.

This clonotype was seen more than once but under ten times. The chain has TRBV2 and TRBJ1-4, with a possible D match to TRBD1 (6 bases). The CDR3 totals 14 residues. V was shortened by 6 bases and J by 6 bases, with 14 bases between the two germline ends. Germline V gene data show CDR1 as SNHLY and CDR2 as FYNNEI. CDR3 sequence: CASSVRGGDEKLFF. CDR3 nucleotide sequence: TGTGCCAGCAGCGTGAGGGGGGGAGATGAAAAACTGTTTTTT.

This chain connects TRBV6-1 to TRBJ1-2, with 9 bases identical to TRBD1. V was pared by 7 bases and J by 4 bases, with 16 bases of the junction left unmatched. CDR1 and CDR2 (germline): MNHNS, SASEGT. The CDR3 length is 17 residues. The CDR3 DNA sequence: TGTGCCAGCACCGACGGGGGGTACAGGGGGCGCATCTATGGCTACACCTTC. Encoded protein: CASTDGGYRGRIYGYTF.

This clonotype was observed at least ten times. CDR3 DNA sequence: TGTGCCAGCAGACCCCAGATAGCGGGAGCAGATACGCAGTATTTT. Protein sequence: CASRPQIAGADTQYF. This sequence joins TRBV28 and TRBJ2-3, with 9 bases identical to TRBD2. Unmatched junction bases numbered 8, after V lost 6 bases and J lost 4 bases. The CDR3 length is 15 residues. Germline V CDR1 and CDR2: MDHEN, SYDVKM.

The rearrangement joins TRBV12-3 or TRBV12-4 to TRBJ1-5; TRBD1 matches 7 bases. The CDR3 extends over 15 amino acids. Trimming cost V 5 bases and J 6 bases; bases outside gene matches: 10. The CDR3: CASSSGAGGPQPQHF. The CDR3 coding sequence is TGTGCCAGCAGTAGCGGGGCAGGGGGACCTCAGCCCCAGCATTTT.

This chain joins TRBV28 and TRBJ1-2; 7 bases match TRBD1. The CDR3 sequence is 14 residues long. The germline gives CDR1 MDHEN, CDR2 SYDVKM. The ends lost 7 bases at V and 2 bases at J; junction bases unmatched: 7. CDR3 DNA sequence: TGTGCCAGCATCCCGGGACAGCAAAACTATGGCTACACCTTC. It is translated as CASIPGQQNYGYTF.

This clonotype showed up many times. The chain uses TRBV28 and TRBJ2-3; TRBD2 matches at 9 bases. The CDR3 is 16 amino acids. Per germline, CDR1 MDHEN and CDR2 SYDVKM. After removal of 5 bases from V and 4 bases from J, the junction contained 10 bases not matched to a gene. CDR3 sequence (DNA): TGTGCCAGCAGTCGTCGAAGCGGGAGGTTCTCAGATACGCAGTATTTT. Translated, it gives CASSRRSGRFSDTQYF.

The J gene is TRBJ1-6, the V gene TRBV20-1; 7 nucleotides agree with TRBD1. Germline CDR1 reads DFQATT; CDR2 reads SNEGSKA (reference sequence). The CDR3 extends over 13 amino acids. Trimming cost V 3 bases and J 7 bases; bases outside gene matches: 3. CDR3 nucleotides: TGCAGTGCTAGGACAGGGTTGAATTCACCCCTCCACTTT. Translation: CSARTGLNSPLHF.

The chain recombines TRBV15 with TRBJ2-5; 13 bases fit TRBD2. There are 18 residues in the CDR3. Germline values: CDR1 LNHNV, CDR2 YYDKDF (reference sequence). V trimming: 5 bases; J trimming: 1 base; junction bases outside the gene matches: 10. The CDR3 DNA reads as TGTGCCACCAGCCGGAGACTAGCGGGAGGCCCACTCCAAGAGACCCAGTACTTC. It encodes CATSRRLAGGPLQETQYF.

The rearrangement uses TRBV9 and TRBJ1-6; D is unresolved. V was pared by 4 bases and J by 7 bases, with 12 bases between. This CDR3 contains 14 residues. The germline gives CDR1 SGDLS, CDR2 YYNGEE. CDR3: CASSPSGGNSPLHF. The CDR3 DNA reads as TGTGCCAGCAGCCCCAGCGGAGGCAATTCACCCCTCCACTTT.

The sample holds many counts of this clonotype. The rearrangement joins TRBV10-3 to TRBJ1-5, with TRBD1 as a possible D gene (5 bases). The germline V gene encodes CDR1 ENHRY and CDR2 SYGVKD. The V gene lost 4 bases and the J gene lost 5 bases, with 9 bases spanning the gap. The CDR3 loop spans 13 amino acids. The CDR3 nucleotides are TGTGCCATCAGTGGCAAGACAGATCAGCCCCAGCATTTT. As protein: CAISGKTDQPQHF.

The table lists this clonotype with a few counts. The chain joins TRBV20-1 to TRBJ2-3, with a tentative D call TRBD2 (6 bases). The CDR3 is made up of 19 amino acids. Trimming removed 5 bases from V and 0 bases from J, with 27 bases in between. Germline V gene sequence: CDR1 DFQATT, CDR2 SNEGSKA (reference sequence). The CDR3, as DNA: TGCAGTGCTCCCGACTCAAGAGGACGGGAGAGGGTTAGCACAGATACGCAGTATTTT. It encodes CSAPDSRGRERVSTDTQYF.

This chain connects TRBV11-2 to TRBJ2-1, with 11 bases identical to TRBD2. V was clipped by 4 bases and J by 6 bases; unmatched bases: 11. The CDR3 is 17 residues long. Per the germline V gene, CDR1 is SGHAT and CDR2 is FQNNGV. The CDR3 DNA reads TGTGCCAGCAGCTCTCTCCTGACTAGCGGGGAGCGCAATGAGCAGTTCTTC. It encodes CASSSLLTSGERNEQFF.

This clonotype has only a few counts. The CDR3 loop reads CAGVGGGNEQYF. The DNA of the CDR3 is TGTGCCGGGGTGGGGGGAGGAAACGAGCAGTACTTC. The chain joins TRBV30 to TRBJ2-7, with a weak D call TRBD2 (6 bases). Trimming left V 8 bases short and J 5 bases short, with 16 bases between. The CDR3 covers 12 residues. Germline V gene lookup returns CDR1 GTSNPN and CDR2 SVGIG (reference sequence).

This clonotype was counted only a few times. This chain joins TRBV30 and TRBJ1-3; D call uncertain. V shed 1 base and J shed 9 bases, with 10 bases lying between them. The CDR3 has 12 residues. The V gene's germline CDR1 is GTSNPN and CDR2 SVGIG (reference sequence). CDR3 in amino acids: CAWSAGSGTIYF. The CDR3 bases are TGTGCCTGGAGTGCGGGGAGCGGCACCATATATTTT.

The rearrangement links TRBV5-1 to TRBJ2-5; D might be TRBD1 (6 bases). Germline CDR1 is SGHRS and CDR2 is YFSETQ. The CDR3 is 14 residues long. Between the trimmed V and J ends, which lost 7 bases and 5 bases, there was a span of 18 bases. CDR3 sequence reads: CASQDSSREETQYF. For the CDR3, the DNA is TGCGCCAGCCAGGACAGCTCCAGGGAGGAGACCCAGTACTTC.

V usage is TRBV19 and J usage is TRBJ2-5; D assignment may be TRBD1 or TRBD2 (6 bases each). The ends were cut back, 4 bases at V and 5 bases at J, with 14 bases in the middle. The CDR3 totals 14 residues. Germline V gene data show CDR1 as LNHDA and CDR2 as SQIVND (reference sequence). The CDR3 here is CASSNLGGVETQYF. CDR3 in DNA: TGTGCCAGTAGTAATTTGGGGGGCGTTGAGACCCAGTACTTC. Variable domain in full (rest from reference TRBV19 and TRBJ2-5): DGGITQSPKYLFRKEGQNVTLSCEQNLNHDAMYWYRQDPGQGLRLIYYSQIVNDFQKGDIAEGYSVSREKKESFPLTVTSAQKNPTAFYLCASSNLGGVETQYFGPGTRLLVL.

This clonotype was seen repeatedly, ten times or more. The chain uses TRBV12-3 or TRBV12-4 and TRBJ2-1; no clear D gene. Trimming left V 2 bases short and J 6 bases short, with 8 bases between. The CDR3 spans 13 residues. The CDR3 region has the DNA TGTGCCAGCAGTTTATTGGGCGGCAATGAGCAGTTCTTC. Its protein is CASSLLGGNEQFF.

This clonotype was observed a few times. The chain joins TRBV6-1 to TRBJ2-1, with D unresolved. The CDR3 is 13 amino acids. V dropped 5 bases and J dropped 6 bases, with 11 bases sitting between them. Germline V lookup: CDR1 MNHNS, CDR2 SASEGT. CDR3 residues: CASSFGLGNEQFF. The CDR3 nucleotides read TGTGCCAGCAGTTTCGGGCTAGGCAATGAGCAGTTCTTC.

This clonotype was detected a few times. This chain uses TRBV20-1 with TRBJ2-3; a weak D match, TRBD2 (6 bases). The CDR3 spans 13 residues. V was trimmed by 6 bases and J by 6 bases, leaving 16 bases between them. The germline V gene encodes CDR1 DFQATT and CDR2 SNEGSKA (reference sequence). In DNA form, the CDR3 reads TGCAGTGCCGTATGGCGGGGAGCGGATACGCAGTATTTT. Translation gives CSAVWRGADTQYF.

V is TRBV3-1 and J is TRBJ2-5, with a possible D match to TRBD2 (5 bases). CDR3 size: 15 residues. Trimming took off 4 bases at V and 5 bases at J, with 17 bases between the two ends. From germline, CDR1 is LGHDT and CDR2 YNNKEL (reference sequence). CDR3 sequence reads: CASSLSRLSRETQYF. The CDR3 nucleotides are TGTGCCAGCAGCCTTTCCAGACTATCTCGGGAGACCCAGTACTTC.

CDR3 sequence: CAISRRNQETQYF. CDR3 DNA sequence: TGTGCCATCAGTCGCCGGAACCAAGAGACCCAGTACTTC. This rearrangement joins TRBV10-3 to TRBJ2-5; D gene unclear. With 5 bases removed from V and 0 bases from J, the gap between germline ends came to 7 bases. The CDR3 totals 13 residues. Germline V gives CDR1 ENHRY, CDR2 SYGVKD.

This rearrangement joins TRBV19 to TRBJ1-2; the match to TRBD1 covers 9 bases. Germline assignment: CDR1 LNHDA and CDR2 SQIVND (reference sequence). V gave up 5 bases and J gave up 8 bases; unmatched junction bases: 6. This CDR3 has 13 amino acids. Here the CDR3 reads CASSATGGPGYTF. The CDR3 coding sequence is TGTGCCAGTAGTGCGACAGGGGGACCAGGCTACACCTTC.

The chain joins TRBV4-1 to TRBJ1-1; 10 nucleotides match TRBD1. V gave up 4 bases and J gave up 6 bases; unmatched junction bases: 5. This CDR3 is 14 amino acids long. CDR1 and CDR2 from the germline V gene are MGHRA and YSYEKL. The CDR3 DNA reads TGCGCCAGCAGCCTTGACAGGGGGCTGGCTGAAGCTTTCTTT. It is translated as CASSLDRGLAEAFF.

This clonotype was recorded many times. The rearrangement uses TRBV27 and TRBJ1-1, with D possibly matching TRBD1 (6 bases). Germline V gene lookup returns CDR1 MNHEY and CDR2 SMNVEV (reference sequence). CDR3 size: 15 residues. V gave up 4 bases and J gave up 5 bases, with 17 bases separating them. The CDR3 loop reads CASSSARGPGTEAFF. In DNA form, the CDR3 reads TGTGCCAGCAGTTCGGCCAGGGGTCCGGGGACTGAAGCTTTCTTT.

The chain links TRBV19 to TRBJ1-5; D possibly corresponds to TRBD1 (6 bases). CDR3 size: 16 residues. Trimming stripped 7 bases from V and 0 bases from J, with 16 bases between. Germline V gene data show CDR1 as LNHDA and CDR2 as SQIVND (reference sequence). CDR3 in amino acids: CASNPTGSYSNQPQHF. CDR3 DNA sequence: TGTGCCAGTAACCCGACAGGATCCTATAGCAATCAGCCCCAGCATTTT.

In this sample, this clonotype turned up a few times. CDR3 coding DNA: TGTGCCAGCAGCCAAGACGGGAGGGCGAACAATGAGCAGTTCTTC. Translating gives CASSQDGRANNEQFF. The chain is built from TRBV14 and TRBJ2-1; 8 bases match TRBD2. V trimming: 0 bases; J trimming: 5 bases; junction bases outside the gene matches: 3. The CDR3 has 15 amino acids. Germline V gene lookup returns CDR1 SGHDN and CDR2 FVKESK.